The subject of this entry is one T cell receptor (beta chain). This clonotype was seen a handful of times. Which antigen it targets is not known. Base qualities were left out, and no much larger clone turns up one base away. The sample belongs to a study of blood T cells in healthy people across ages (dated by TCRdb to about 2015). General notes on the study: In model experiments, roughly one uniquely barcoded TCR beta cDNA molecule per two T cells was captured by template switching. The study measured age-related changes in TCR beta repertoire diversity using deep sequencing normalized with unique cDNA molecular identifiers. The donors were divided into four age groups: young (average around 15 years), middle-aged (approximately 39), aged (approximately 64) and long-lived (roughly 82). Donors of different ages were randomly distributed across sequencing lanes to avoid experimental bias. Using the same blood draw, the study looked at two additional independent replicas of 1 million unique cDNA reads for two donors, one aged 18 to 30 and the other aged 80 or older. What the study reported, not specific to this receptor: A strong correlation was found between observed TCR beta diversity and the percentage of naive T cells measured by flow cytometry. Donor CMV infection status was unknown, potentially confounding age-related changes in expanded clonotypes. Compared with the aged group, the long-lived group had more naive CD4+ T cells, fewer expanded clones and increased TCR diversity, suggesting age selection. Estimates of total diversity from one million sequenced T cells were regarded as lower bounds and underestimates. Since profiling was done on bulk unsorted PBMCs, naive and antigen-experienced compartments could not be conclusively compared. Observed TCR beta diversity per million T cells fell roughly linearly with age, and a significant reduction was already apparent by age approximately 41.

The 39 donors, aged about 6 to 100 years, were systemically healthy Caucasian individuals from Russia. Around 10 milliliters of peripheral blood were collected from each donor into EDTA-treated Vacutainer tubes. Ficoll-Paque density-gradient centrifugation was used to isolate PBMCs, with at least 6.5 million per sample. Trizol reagent was used to extract total RNA from PBMCs, with at least 6 micrograms per sample. For every donor, flow cytometry on a PBMC aliquot measured the percentage of naive CD45RAhigh/CD27high T cells. Measured from the cysteine to the phenylalanine, the CDR3 is 15 residues long. The DNA shown is the 45-base CDR3, in frame from base 1. CDR1 is given as SGHTA and CDR2 as FQGNSA, both from the germline V gene. V loses 2 bases at its end and J loses 1 base; junction bases beyond the gene matches: 3. Library preparation used 5' RACE. Instrument used: Illumina HiSeq 2500. A second about 7 to 12 cycle PCR used a sample-barcoded 5' primer and a J-beta primer mix. A unique molecular identifier was introduced onto each TCR beta cDNA molecule by a template-switch 5' adaptor carrying 12 random nucleotides. Each sample yielded at least 3 million CDR3-containing paired-end reads. First-strand cDNA synthesis was performed from all RNA using the Mint cDNA synthesis kit, with priming by a TRBC-specific oligonucleotide. All cDNA was treated with uracil-DNA glycosylase and then went through a first 18-cycle PCR with the universal primers M1SS and BC2_uni_R. The published analysis was carried out like this. For normalization, 1 million high-quality reads, each with a distinct molecular identifier, were randomly selected from each sample. Instead of being binned into consensus sequences, reads that shared molecular identifiers were thrown out. MiTCR, set to a Q25 quality threshold and the strictest error-elimination algorithm, was used for CDR3 identification, clonotype clustering and error correction. A nonparametric unseen species model using Euler transformation provided a lower-bound estimate of total TCR beta diversity. The public sequencing data were trimmed at Q25 with fastp and processed into clonotypes with MiXCR by TCRdb, which kept only in-frame beta chains. Every entry covers one CDR3 protein and lists the most common genes and DNA from its rows. These V and J calls are TCRdb output, not the study's own analysis. The table for this sample lists under 1 million distinct CDR3 sequences; approximately 44% of them were counted only once. Together, the top ten hold around 21% of the sample.

Sequencing input: blood. The chain is made from TRBV7-2 and TRBJ2-5; 8 bases in between match TRBD2. The origin of this receptor is a man between 60 and 75 years old in good health. The encoded CDR3 is CASSLRRGVQETQYF. At the DNA level, the sequence is TGTGCCAGCAGCTTAAGGCGGGGGGTCCAAGAGACCCAGTACTTC.